This entry describes one TCR beta chain. These data originate in a study of blood T cell repertoires in COVID-19. The assay was immunoSEQ multiplex PCR, and TCRdb's table has in-frame clones only and misses some. The repertoire holds roughly 170,000 clones, with roughly four fifths as singletons. In germline, CDR1 is SGHAT, CDR2 FQNNGV. The CDR3 extends over 16 amino acids. The trim removed 4 bases at V and 3 bases at J, leaving 7 bases unmatched. The sequence was obtained from a human donor in a cohort sampled during active COVID-19. Sequencing was performed on peripheral blood. The rearrangement links TRBV11-2 to TRBJ2-2; TRBD2 aligns across 8 bases. DNA of the CDR3: TGTGCCAGCAGCTACCCGGGGGGGCCGGACACCGGGGAGCTGTTTTTT. Translating gives CASSYPGGPDTGELFF.